The 12 T cell receptor beta chains below were found in one sample sequenced in a study of cytomegalovirus exposure and HLA in healthy donors. The PCR was carried out with 60 Vbeta primers and 13 Jbeta primers. TCRdb's table, derived via immunoSEQ multiplex PCR, lists solely in-frame clones and lacks some. The table shows under 200,000 clones, with less than 85% occurring only once. Input material: PBMCs. The receptor source for this set is a man between 60 and 75 years old in good health and CMV-seronegative.

The chain carries TRBV7-2 and TRBJ2-7; tentatively, D is TRBD2 (6 bases). The CDR3 totals 13 residues. The germline V gene encodes CDR1 SGHTA and CDR2 FQGNSA. V lost 5 bases and J 1 base, leaving 9 bases between the germline ends. CDR3 sequence: CASSKGLSYEQYF. In DNA, the CDR3 is TGTGCCAGCAGCAAGGGACTTTCCTACGAGCAGTACTTC.

This clone appeared a single time. Other DNA sequences from this sample encode an identical CDR3 as well. The chain couples TRBV5-1 to TRBJ2-3; 8 bases align to TRBD1. CDR3 length: 15 residues. Germline CDR1 SGHRS, CDR2 YFSETQ. Germline trimming cut 4 bases from V and 5 bases from J; bases unmatched to any gene: 9. The chain's CDR3 is CASSLDRANRDTQYF. Written as DNA, the CDR3 is TGCGCCAGCAGCCTGGACAGGGCAAATAGAGATACGCAGTATTTT. Looking up the rest from reference TRBV5-1 and TRBJ2-3 gives the full variable domain: KAGVTQTPRYLIKTRGQQVTLSCSPISGHRSVSWYQQTPGQGLQFLFEYFSETQRNKGNFPGRFSGRQFSNSRSEMNVSTLELGDSALYLCASSLDRANRDTQYFGPGTRLTVL.

This clone has a single count. The genes are TRBV11-2 and TRBJ1-2, with D uncertain. Trimming shortened V by 5 bases and J by 4 bases, and 8 bases separated the two germline ends. The CDR3 is made up of 12 amino acids. In germline, CDR1 is SGHAT, CDR2 FQNNGV. CDR3 protein: CASSPNSYGYTF. The CDR3 DNA follows: TGTGCCAGCAGCCCTAACAGCTATGGCTACACCTTC.

This chain links TRBV2 with TRBJ2-1; D is uncertain. CDR3 size: 16 residues. CDR1 SNHLY and CDR2 FYNNEI come from the germline V gene. V was trimmed by 6 bases and J by 0 bases, leaving 15 bases between them. The CDR3: CASRPTTSNSYNEQFF. Here the CDR3 DNA reads TGTGCCAGCAGGCCTACTACCTCCAACTCCTACAATGAGCAGTTCTTC. Variable domain in full (rest from reference TRBV2 and TRBJ2-1): EPEVTQTPSHQVTQMGQEVILRCVPISNHLYFYWYRQILGQKVEFLVSFYNNEISEKSEIFDDQFSVERPDGSNFTLKIRSTKLEDSAMYFCASRPTTSNSYNEQFFGPGTRLTVL.

V usage is TRBV6-1 and J usage is TRBJ2-1, with 14 nucleotides matching TRBD2. This CDR3 contains 16 residues. The V gene end was trimmed by 4 bases and the J gene end by 9 bases; junction bases not matched to a gene: 8. The germline CDR1 and CDR2 sequences are MNHNS and SASEGT. CDR3 sequence: CASSGLGLAGAGEQFF. The CDR3 DNA reads TGTGCCAGCAGTGGGTTGGGACTAGCGGGGGCGGGTGAGCAGTTCTTC.

J is TRBJ1-6 and V is TRBV5-6, with D unclear. Trimming pared 0 bases from V and 9 bases from J, leaving 10 bases between. The CDR3 consists of 14 residues. The germline CDR1 and CDR2 sequences are SGHDT and YYEEEE. The CDR3 sequence: CASSLVVPPSPLHF. CDR3 coding DNA: TGTGCCAGCAGCTTGGTTGTCCCTCCTTCACCCCTCCACTTT.

Details on this clone: The junction and the germline gene differ at one end; a read error may be behind it. V and J are TRBV29-1 and TRBJ2-7, with D uncertain. Looked up from germline, CDR1 is SQVTM and CDR2 is ANQGSEA. The CDR3 contains 13 residues. The CDR3 sequence is CSVIPPPGYGQYF. As DNA, the CDR3 is TGCAGCGTGATACCCCCCCCCGGGTACGGGCAGTACTTC.

This clone occurred a few times. J is TRBJ2-1 and V is TRBV18, with 9 positions matching TRBD1. The CDR3 runs 15 residues. V shed 0 bases, J shed 5 bases, and the junction held 2 bases outside the gene matches. CDR1 and CDR2 (germline): KGHSH, LQKENI. The CDR3 DNA is TGTGCCAGCTCACCACCGACAGGGGGTAACAATGAGCAGTTCTTC. It translates to CASSPPTGGNNEQFF.

The rearrangement joins TRBV9 to TRBJ2-7, with 7 nucleotides matching TRBD1. The junction had 4 bases not matched to a gene; V was cut back by 3 bases and J by 7 bases. Germline V gene sequence: CDR1 SGDLS, CDR2 YYNGEE. The CDR3 has 12 amino acids. The CDR3 protein is CASSATGVEQYF. In DNA, the CDR3 is TGTGCCAGCAGCGCTACAGGGGTAGAGCAGTACTTC.

In this sample, this clone turned up a few times. The chain employs TRBV7-3 and TRBJ2-3, with a tentative D call TRBD1 (6 bases). V was trimmed by 5 bases and J by 6 bases, leaving 18 bases between them. This CDR3 region has 15 residues. The V gene's germline CDR1 is SGHTA and CDR2 FQGTGA. CDR3 sequence (DNA): TGTGCCAGCAGCCTAGCTGGGGGCCGGGGTGATACGCAGTATTTT. This sequence encodes CASSLAGGRGDTQYF. Looking up the rest from reference TRBV7-3 and TRBJ2-3 gives the full variable domain: GAGVSQTPSNKVTEKGKYVELRCDPISGHTALYWYRQSLGQGPEFLIYFQGTGAADDSGLPNDRFFAVRPEGSVSTLKIQRTERGDSAVYLCASSLAGGRGDTQYFGPGTRLTVL.

V is TRBV29-1 and J is TRBJ2-3; 10 bases agree with TRBD2. The germline gives CDR1 SQVTM, CDR2 ANQGSEA. V gave up 1 base and J gave up 0 bases; unmatched junction bases: 4. The CDR3 has 16 residues. CDR3 in amino acids: CSVEGTSGTSTDTQYF. Written as DNA, the CDR3 is TGCAGCGTTGAAGGGACTAGCGGAACAAGCACAGATACGCAGTATTTT.

The gene calls are TRBV7-8 and TRBJ1-3; possibly TRBD1 for D (6 bases). Trimming stripped 2 bases from V and 2 bases from J, with 10 bases between. Germline CDR1 SGHVS, CDR2 FQNEAQ. This CDR3 contains 15 residues. The CDR3, as DNA: TGTGCCAGCAGCTTACCAGGACAGCCTGGAAACACCATATATTTT. Translated, it gives CASSLPGQPGNTIYF.